This entry features one T cell receptor beta chain sequence. The germline gives CDR1 SGHRS, CDR2 YFSETQ. The CDR3 is made up of 15 amino acids. Trimming removed 3 bases from V and 8 bases from J, with 18 bases in between. The data are from a study of cytomegalovirus exposure and HLA in healthy donors. PCR primers comprised 60 Vbeta and 13 Jbeta primers. Original processing methods: About 11 million of some 80 million unique TCR beta chains were shared, per a later count. Generated by immunoSEQ multiplex PCR, the TCRdb table keeps only in-frame clones and is missing some. For V, J and clone size, that table is used; D and trimming come from the DNA. The data show about 190,000 clones, more than 60% seen once.

The sequence derives from a woman aged 25 to 45 in good health and CMV-seropositive. The chain couples TRBV5-1 to TRBJ1-3; tentative D call: TRBD1 (5 bases). The sequenced material came from PBMCs. In nucleotides, the CDR3 is TGCGCCAGCAGCTGGGGCCCGCCCGGGCTCGACACCATATATTTT. This translates into CASSWGPPGLDTIYF.